These 24 T cell receptor beta chains were sequenced from one sample in a study of beta chain features in type 1 diabetes. Reverse transcribing all isolated RNA meant expressed TCRB transcripts were sequenced. Clones were sequenced by immunoSEQ multiplex PCR, and TCRdb holds only the in-frame ones, with some missing. Among a few hundred thousand clones listed, around 13% were seen once. The specimen was naive CD4+ T cells from blood. These receptors originate from a man between 25 and 39 years old in good health.

The rearrangement links TRBV6-5 to TRBJ2-1, with no clear D. Germline CDR1 MNHEY, CDR2 SVGAGI. The CDR3 covers 14 residues. V was cut by 5 bases and J by 4 bases, with 12 bases left in between. The CDR3 region has the DNA TGTGCCAGCAGTCTTGAAGTGGGGTACAATGAGCAGTTCTTC. Amino acids: CASSLEVGYNEQFF.

This clone was seen only a few times. This chain joins TRBV7-2 and TRBJ1-2; D gene uncertain. The length of the CDR3 is 15 residues. CDR1 SGHTA and CDR2 FQGNSA come from the germline V gene. V was pared by 1 base and J by 8 bases, with 17 bases between. CDR3 amino acids: CASSLEGRSLQGYTF. The CDR3 region has the DNA TGTGCCAGCAGCTTAGAAGGCAGGTCCCTGCAAGGCTACACCTTC.

Of note for this clone: A junction boundary mismatches the germline segment, possibly from a read error. This chain joins TRBV14 and TRBJ1-1; D call uncertain. Germline V gene sequence: CDR1 SGHDN, CDR2 FVKESK. The CDR3 loop spans 15 amino acids. CDR3 sequence reads: CSSSQEWASNTEAFF. The CDR3 nucleotides read TGTTCCAGCAGCCAAGAGTGGGCCTCGAACACTGAAGCTTTCTTT.

This chain joins TRBV9 and TRBJ2-2; D call uncertain. V dropped 4 bases and J dropped 2 bases, with 9 bases sitting between them. Germline V gene data show CDR1 as SGDLS and CDR2 as YYNGEE. CDR3 length equals 14 residues. The CDR3 loop reads CASSPRRNTGELFF. DNA for the CDR3: TGTGCCAGCAGCCCTCGGAGAAACACCGGGGAGCTGTTTTTT.

The chain links TRBV7-9 to TRBJ2-5, with 7 bases that match TRBD1. The CDR3 sequence is 14 residues long. Germline CDR1 reads SEHNR; CDR2 reads FQNEAQ (reference sequence). J lost 7 bases, V lost 4 bases, and 9 bases had no gene match. CDR3 region: CASSSRQGLVTQYF. The CDR3 coding sequence is TGTGCCAGCAGCTCTCGACAGGGCCTGGTGACCCAGTACTTC.

This chain uses TRBV4-3 with TRBJ1-1; the D gene is possibly TRBD1 (5 bases). Between the trimmed V and J ends, which lost 0 bases and 1 base, there was a span of 9 bases. The CDR3 spans 15 residues. Germline loops: CDR1 LGHNA, CDR2 YSLEER. The CDR3 here is CASSQDLGRNTEAFF. As DNA, the CDR3 is TGCGCCAGCAGCCAAGATTTGGGACGGAACACTGAAGCTTTCTTT.

V gene TRBV9 combines with J gene TRBJ1-6; no firm D call. This CDR3 is 14 amino acids long. Germline loops: CDR1 SGDLS, CDR2 YYNGEE. Deletions cut 4 bases from V and 8 bases from J, with 13 bases between. The CDR3 loop reads CASSPPSPDSPLHF. In nucleotides, the CDR3 is TGTGCCAGCAGCCCCCCATCCCCTGATTCACCCCTCCACTTT.

This clone was observed a handful of times. V and J are TRBV18 and TRBJ1-1, with unresolved D. Trimming pared 2 bases from V and 7 bases from J, leaving 14 bases between. CDR3 size: 14 residues. Looked up from germline, CDR1 is KGHSH and CDR2 is LQKENI. As DNA, the CDR3 is TGTGCCAGCTCACCAAGGGTCGGCGATAATGAAGCTTTCTTT. Amino acids: CASSPRVGDNEAFF.

The rearrangement joins TRBV2 to TRBJ2-3; unclear D gene. Germline V CDR1 and CDR2: SNHLY, FYNNEI. Trimming cost V 2 bases and J 7 bases, with 4 bases left between them. This CDR3 has 11 residues. The CDR3 DNA sequence: TGTGCCAGCAGTGAACTAAATACGCAGTATTTT. Amino acid sequence: CASSELNTQYF.

This clone was counted only a few times. Additional DNA sequences in this sample encode the identical CDR3. J is TRBJ2-7 and V is TRBV14, with TRBD2 matching 7 bases. From germline, CDR1 is SGHDN and CDR2 FVKESK. This CDR3 region has 12 residues. V was clipped by 4 bases and J by 3 bases; unmatched bases: 0. Written as DNA, the CDR3 is TGTGCCAGCAGCCCTAGCGGCTACGAGCAGTACTTC. It yields the protein CASSPSGYEQYF.

The chain joins TRBV30 to TRBJ1-2; tentative D call: TRBD1 (5 bases). The CDR3 is 13 amino acids. V was pared by 0 bases and J by 5 bases, with 10 bases between. Germline V lookup: CDR1 GTSNPN, CDR2 SVGIG (reference sequence). DNA of the CDR3: TGTGCCTGGAGTGTAAAGGGACGGTATGGCTACACCTTC. It yields the protein CAWSVKGRYGYTF.

The chain is built from TRBV7-9 and TRBJ2-3; perhaps TRBD2 as D (6 bases). The CDR3 is 13 residues long. CDR1 and CDR2 from the germline V gene are SEHNR and FQNEAQ (reference sequence). Trimming left V 1 base short and J 5 bases short, with 7 bases between. The CDR3: CASSLVGGDTQYF. The CDR3 region has the DNA TGTGCCAGCAGCTTAGTGGGGGGAGATACGCAGTATTTT. The full variable domain, completed using reference TRBV7-9 and TRBJ2-3, is DTGVSQNPRHKITKRGQNVTFRCDPISEHNRLYWYRQTLGQGPEFLTYFQNEAQLEKSRLLSDRFSAERPKGSFSTLEIQRTEQGDSAMYLCASSLVGGDTQYFGPGTRLTVL.

This clone was seen only a few times. The chain uses TRBV29-1 and TRBJ1-2; D ambiguous. Trimming stripped 5 bases from V and 4 bases from J, with 11 bases between. Germline V gives CDR1 SQVTM, CDR2 ANQGSEA. The CDR3 is 12 amino acids. Here the CDR3 DNA reads TGCAGCGTTTTGGACGGACTCTATGGCTACACCTTC. This gives the protein CSVLDGLYGYTF.

The table lists this clone with a few counts. V and J are TRBV7-9 and TRBJ2-7; D remains unclear. CDR3 length equals 13 residues. Germline V gives CDR1 SEHNR, CDR2 FQNEAQ (reference sequence). Trimming stripped 3 bases from V and 6 bases from J, with 12 bases between. The CDR3 coding sequence is TGTGCCAGCAGCTTGGCCGCTGGGGTCGAGCAGTACTTC. This translates into CASSLAAGVEQYF.

The J gene is TRBJ2-7, the V gene TRBV6-5; D not resolved. This CDR3 has 12 amino acids. Per germline, CDR1 MNHEY and CDR2 SVGAGI. V lost 5 bases to trimming and J lost 4 bases, with 9 bases between them. CDR3 protein: CASSLNTYEQYV. The CDR3 nucleotides read TGTGCCAGCAGTCTGAACACGTACGAGCAGTACGTC.

In its sample, this clone was seen a few times. The chain carries TRBV4-3 and TRBJ2-1; 11 bases map to TRBD2. This CDR3 has 14 amino acids. The ends lost 4 bases at V and 8 bases at J; junction bases unmatched: 4. Germline V lookup: CDR1 LGHNA, CDR2 YSLEER. In DNA form, the CDR3 reads TGCGCCAGCAGCCGACTAGCGGGAAGGGATGAGCAGTTCTTC. Amino acids: CASSRLAGRDEQFF.

This clone has just a few counts. V and J are TRBV7-2 and TRBJ2-7, with D possibly matching TRBD2 (6 bases). This CDR3 region has 14 residues. V was pared by 2 bases and J by 1 base, with 9 bases between. In germline, CDR1 is SGHTA, CDR2 FQGNSA. The CDR3 protein is CASSLMAGSYEQYV. The DNA of the CDR3 is TGTGCCAGCAGCTTAATGGCGGGGTCCTACGAGCAGTACGTC.

The rearrangement uses TRBV9 and TRBJ2-3, with no clear D. The CDR3 spans 12 residues. CDR1 is SGDLS, CDR2 YYNGEE, per germline. V dropped 2 bases and J dropped 6 bases, with 7 bases sitting between them. CDR3 bases: TGTGCCAGCAGCGTTAAGACGGATACGCAGTATTTT. It translates to CASSVKTDTQYF.

This clone came up a few times. The rearrangement joins TRBV18 to TRBJ2-5; D unresolved. V was cut by 5 bases and J by 1 base, with 8 bases left in between. Looked up from germline, CDR1 is KGHSH and CDR2 is LQKENI. CDR3 length: 13 residues. The CDR3 nucleotides read TGTGCCAGCTCAGCTAGAACCCAAGAGACCCAGTACTTC. Protein: CASSARTQETQYF.

The chain joins TRBV30 to TRBJ1-2, with 9 positions matching TRBD1. Trimming at V came to 1 base and at J to 10 bases, leaving 10 bases not matched to a gene. Germline loops: CDR1 GTSNPN, CDR2 SVGIG (reference sequence). The CDR3 totals 14 residues. Written as DNA, the CDR3 is TGTGCCTGGAGTGCCTTATCCGGGACAGGGCTCTACACCTTC. This translates into CAWSALSGTGLYTF.

The rearrangement joins TRBV14 to TRBJ2-5; 12 bases are a match to TRBD2. Trimming cost V 1 base and J 4 bases; bases outside gene matches: 16. There are 20 residues in the CDR3. Germline V CDR1 and CDR2: SGHDN, FVKESK. The CDR3 DNA follows: TGTGCCAGCAGCCAAGGTTTTCGACTAGCGGGAGTTAGAGCACGAGAGACCCAGTACTTC. It yields the protein CASSQGFRLAGVRARETQYF.

The V call is TRBV18, the J call TRBJ1-2; TRBD1 matches 8 bases. The junction had 9 bases not matched to a gene; V was cut back by 5 bases and J by 4 bases. CDR1 KGHSH and CDR2 LQKENI come from the germline V gene. The CDR3 is 15 amino acids. The CDR3 DNA reads TGTGCCAGCTCATACGGGACAGGAGGAGCCTATGGCTACACCTTC. Amino acid sequence: CASSYGTGGAYGYTF.

The sample holds a few counts of this clone. The chain employs TRBV30 and TRBJ2-1; D remains ambiguous. Trimming took 0 bases from V and 4 from J, leaving 10 bases between them. Germline CDR1 and CDR2: GTSNPN and SVGIG (reference sequence). The CDR3 loop spans 14 amino acids. CDR3 DNA: TGTGCCTGGAGTGTACGATATCGATACAATGAGCAGTTCTTC. Protein product: CAWSVRYRYNEQFF.

The rearrangement links TRBV9 to TRBJ2-1, with 12 bases fitting TRBD2. CDR3 length: 15 residues. Germline-derived CDR1 and CDR2 are SGDLS and YYNGEE. V lost 4 bases to trimming and J lost 7 bases; unmatched junction nucleotides: 6. The CDR3 reads CASSPGLAGSNEQFF. DNA for the CDR3: TGTGCCAGCAGCCCCGGACTAGCGGGAAGTAATGAGCAGTTCTTC.